The rows below give T cell receptor beta chains drawn from one sample of a study of blood T cells in healthy people across ages. TCRdb re-called the 5' RACE reads through MiXCR, storing one row per CDR3 protein. This table holds hundreds of thousands of distinct CDR3 sequences, roughly 20% found once. Sample: blood. These receptors all come from a man aged 70 or older in good health. Each CDR3 is given with its conserved first and last residue. Fields, in order: CDR3 length, J gene, V gene, D gene, clone size, CDR3 protein, CDR3 DNA. A D gene is named only where the DNA matches it firmly. Part of the rows lack a size; the others show once, few, many or a class for expanded clones.

15,TRBJ2-1,TRBV14,-,few,CASSQERNRADEQFF,TGTGCCAGCAGCCAAGAACGCAACAGAGCAGATGAGCAGTTCTTC
13,TRBJ1-1,TRBV3-1,-,-,CASSRRDNTEAFF,TGTGCCAGCAGCCGCAGGGACAACACTGAAGCTTTCTTT
13,TRBJ2-3,TRBV20-1,-,few,CSAYGGFTDTQYF,TGCAGTGCTTACGGTGGATTCACAGATACGCAGTATTTT
13,TRBJ2-5,TRBV29-1,-,few,CSVERQLQETQYF,TGCAGCGTTGAGCGACAGCTCCAAGAGACCCAGTACTTC
13,TRBJ2-3,TRBV29-1,-,-,CSVRTTSTDTQYF,TGCAGCGTTCGGACAACTAGCACAGATACGCAGTATTTT
15,TRBJ1-6,TRBV2,TRBD1,-,CASSAQGADNSPLHF,TGTGCCAGCAGTGCACAGGGGGCCGATAATTCACCCCTCCACTTT
13,TRBJ2-5,TRBV12-3/TRBV12-4,TRBD1,few,CASRPGTAETQYF,TGTGCCAGCAGGCCCGGGACAGCCGAGACCCAGTACTTC
13,TRBJ1-1,TRBV4-3,-,-,CASSQDLRYEAFF,TGCGCCAGCAGCCAAGATCTCCGATATGAAGCTTTCTTT
14,TRBJ2-7,TRBV2,-,few,CASSEGLLVYEQYF,TGTGCCAGCAGTGAAGGATTACTAGTATACGAGCAGTACTTC
17,TRBJ2-6,TRBV6-2/TRBV6-3,-,-,CASSYPGRVSGANVLTF,TGTGCCAGCAGTTACCCCGGCAGGGTATCTGGGGCCAACGTCCTGACTTTC
13,TRBJ2-2,TRBV28,-,few,CASSRAHTGELFF,TGTGCCAGCTCCAGGGCGCACACCGGGGAGCTGTTTTTT
13,TRBJ2-7,TRBV7-2,-,once,CASSLIRAGEQYF,TGTGCCAGCAGCTTAATTCGAGCGGGCGAGCAGTACTTC
16,TRBJ2-3,TRBV3-1,TRBD2,few,CASSQAPGLATDTQYF,TGTGCCAGCAGCCAAGCCCCGGGACTAGCGACAGATACGCAGTATTTT
14,TRBJ2-1,TRBV6-1,TRBD1,few,CASSMHRGSDEQFF,TGTGCCAGCAGTATGCACAGGGGTAGCGATGAGCAGTTCTTC
14,TRBJ2-3,TRBV28,TRBD2,-,CASGQKRGGDTQYF,TGTGCCAGCGGCCAAAAGCGGGGAGGAGATACGCAGTATTTT
16,TRBJ2-5,TRBV12-5,-,once,CASGLGVGSYQETQYF,TGTGCTAGTGGCCTGGGGGTAGGTTCGTACCAAGAGACCCAGTACTTC
19,TRBJ2-1,TRBV7-3,TRBD2,-,CASSLNPGLAGGSYNEQFF,TGTGCCAGCAGCTTAAACCCGGGACTAGCGGGGGGCTCCTACAATGAGCAGTTCTTC
12,TRBJ1-4,TRBV20-1,-,-,CSAQATNEKLFF,TGCAGTGCACAGGCAACTAATGAAAAACTGTTTTTT
13,TRBJ2-5,TRBV3-1,-,-,CASSQGGGVAQYF,TGTGCCAGCAGCCAAGGAGGAGGCGTCGCCCAGTACTTC
13,TRBJ2-1,TRBV12-5,TRBD2,many,CASGYGGIDEQFF,TGTGCTAGTGGTTACGGGGGGATAGATGAGCAGTTCTTC
13,TRBJ2-3,TRBV20-1,-,few,CSARTENTDTQYF,TGCAGTGCCCGGACCGAGAACACAGATACGCAGTATTTT
15,TRBJ2-2,TRBV4-1,-,few,CASSQGLQGTGELFF,TGCGCCAGCAGCCAAGGTCTACAGGGTACCGGGGAGCTGTTTTTT
14,TRBJ2-5,TRBV15,TRBD1,-,CATKRDRIQETQYF,TGTGCCACCAAACGGGACAGGATCCAAGAGACCCAGTACTTC
16,TRBJ2-4,TRBV3-1,TRBD2,-,CASSQGSGSVMNIQYF,TGTGCCAGCAGCCAAGGTAGCGGGAGTGTGATGAACATTCAGTACTTC
14,TRBJ2-5,TRBV20-1,TRBD2,-,CSARRAGGLETQYF,TGCAGTGCTCGGAGAGCCGGGGGGTTGGAGACCCAGTACTTC
15,TRBJ1-5,TRBV5-1,TRBD1,-,CASSLSGQGNQPQHF,TGCGCCAGCAGCTTGTCGGGACAGGGAAATCAGCCCCAGCATTTT
14,TRBJ2-3,TRBV5-1,-,many,CASSLRRGTDTQYF,TGCGCCAGCAGCTTGAGGCGGGGCACCGATACGCAGTATTTT
16,TRBJ1-5,TRBV28,-,few,CASSSLWGESNQPQHF,TGTGCCAGCAGTTCCCTATGGGGCGAGAGCAATCAGCCCCAGCATTTT
17,TRBJ2-3,TRBV7-9,TRBD2,-,CASSLEASGARGDTQYF,TGTGCCAGCAGCTTAGAGGCTAGCGGAGCCCGAGGGGATACGCAGTATTTT
13,TRBJ2-2,TRBV29-1,-,-,CSVERKSTGELFF,TGCAGCGTTGAACGGAAATCCACCGGGGAGCTGTTTTTT
18,TRBJ2-1,TRBV4-3,TRBD2,few,CASSQRPLAGSPYNEQFF,TGCGCCAGCAGCCAACGACCGCTAGCGGGTTCCCCCTACAATGAGCAGTTCTTC
11,TRBJ2-1,TRBV28,-,-,CASSFSGAVFF,TGTGCCAGCAGTTTTTCTGGGGCCGTGTTCTTC
16,TRBJ1-1,TRBV27,TRBD1,few,CASSPGTGKRNTEAFF,TGTGCCAGCAGTCCCGGGACAGGGAAACGAAACACTGAAGCTTTCTTT
15,TRBJ2-4,TRBV12-3/TRBV12-4,-,few,CASRWDSGAKNIQYF,TGTGCCAGCAGATGGGACTCAGGGGCCAAAAACATTCAGTACTTC
15,TRBJ2-2,TRBV18,TRBD2,-,CASSRRESDTGELFF,TGTGCCAGCTCACGGCGGGAGTCAGACACCGGGGAGCTGTTTTTT
15,TRBJ2-1,TRBV12-3/TRBV12-4,TRBD2,few,CASSGGLAAYNEQFF,TGTGCCAGCAGTGGGGGACTAGCGGCCTACAATGAGCAGTTCTTC
16,TRBJ2-5,TRBV20-1,TRBD2,few,CSAYLAGGPRQETQYF,TGCAGTGCTTATTTAGCGGGAGGGCCGAGGCAAGAGACCCAGTACTTC
18,TRBJ2-5,TRBV6-1,TRBD2,-,CASQGLAGLRGSRETQYF,TGTGCCAGCCAAGGACTAGCGGGGCTCCGGGGTTCGAGAGAGACCCAGTACTTC
13,TRBJ2-6,TRBV20-1,-,-,CSARKAGANVLTF,TGCAGTGCTAGGAAGGCTGGGGCCAACGTCCTGACTTTC
16,TRBJ2-7,TRBV20-1,TRBD2,few,CSAYTGGPAVPYEQYF,TGCAGTGCTTATACGGGGGGGCCCGCGGTCCCCTACGAGCAGTACTTC
14,TRBJ1-6,TRBV12-3/TRBV12-4,-,-,CASSLNPDNSPLHF,TGTGCCAGCAGTTTGAACCCGGATAATTCACCCCTCCACTTT
14,TRBJ1-2,TRBV12-3/TRBV12-4,-,-,CASSSDVTNYGYTF,TGTGCCAGCAGTTCGGACGTAACCAACTATGGCTACACCTTC
15,TRBJ1-2,TRBV20-1,-,few,CSAPPLGGINYGYTF,TGCAGTGCCCCCCCCCTTGGAGGGATTAACTATGGCTACACCTTC
14,TRBJ1-4,TRBV7-9,-,few,CASSFGGLNEKLFF,TGTGCCAGCAGCTTTGGGGGGCTAAATGAAAAACTGTTTTTT
11,TRBJ2-5,TRBV11-2,-,-,CASIYQETQYF,TGTGCCAGCATCTATCAAGAGACCCAGTACTTC
18,TRBJ2-3,TRBV10-3,TRBD2,few,CAISPGGTSGRATDTQYF,TGCGCCATCAGCCCAGGTGGGACTAGCGGGAGAGCAACAGATACGCAGTATTTT
14,TRBJ2-5,TRBV5-1,TRBD2,few,CASRTAGTSVNYYF,TGCGCCAGCAGAACAGCCGGGACTAGCGTGAATTACTACTTC
15,TRBJ2-1,TRBV6-4,-,few,CASSRTESSYNEQFF,TGTGCCAGCAGTCGGACCGAGAGCTCCTACAATGAGCAGTTCTTC
13,TRBJ2-5,TRBV10-3,-,many,CAISGTAQETQYF,TGTGCCATCAGTGGGACAGCCCAAGAGACCCAGTACTTC
11,TRBJ1-1,TRBV4-1,-,few,CASSQAAEAFF,TGCGCCAGCAGCCAGGCAGCTGAAGCTTTCTTT
15,TRBJ1-4,TRBV20-1,-,-,CSARGVAYGDEKLFF,TGCAGTGCTAGAGGAGTGGCATACGGGGATGAAAAACTGTTTTTT
16,TRBJ1-6,TRBV6-1,-,-,CASTSFAGVINSPLHF,TGTGCCAGCACCAGCTTTGCAGGGGTCATCAATTCACCCCTCCACTTT
19,TRBJ2-2,TRBV12-3/TRBV12-4,TRBD2,many,CASSPRRVAGGLYTGELFF,TGTGCCAGCAGTCCCCGGCGGGTAGCGGGAGGGCTTTACACCGGGGAGCTGTTTTTT